Below are 24 T cell receptor beta chains sequenced from a single sample in a study of cytomegalovirus exposure and HLA in healthy donors. The PCR made use of 60 Vbeta and 13 Jbeta primers. Sequenced by immunoSEQ multiplex PCR; TCRdb stores in-frame clones only, minus some. This table has 120,000 to 150,000 clones, 60% to 80% appearing once. Sequencing was done on a sample of PBMCs. These receptors came from a woman between 25 and 40 years old in good health and CMV-seronegative.

The V call is TRBV5-8, the J call TRBJ1-4; 7 bases align to TRBD1. Germline V lookup: CDR1 SGHTS, CDR2 YDEGEE. This CDR3 region has 14 residues. J gave up 8 bases and V 4 bases, and 8 bases lay outside the gene matches. CDR3 bases: TGTGCCAGCAGCAACAGGGGTGCTGGGGAAAAACTGTTTTTT. This codes for CASSNRGAGEKLFF.

The genes are TRBV6-5 and TRBJ1-1; D is possibly TRBD1 (6 bases). CDR1 MNHEY and CDR2 SVGAGI come from the germline V gene. The CDR3 is made up of 14 amino acids. Trimming shortened V by 5 bases and J by 4 bases, and 14 bases separated the two germline ends. This chain's CDR3 is CASSVLQGTTEAFF. The CDR3 nucleotides are TGTGCCAGCAGTGTACTCCAGGGGACCACTGAAGCTTTCTTT.

V and J are TRBV5-1 and TRBJ2-1; 9 nucleotides agree with TRBD2. CDR3 length: 17 residues. Germline CDR1 reads SGHRS; CDR2 reads YFSETQ. V dropped 0 bases and J dropped 10; count of bases not matched to a gene: 14. CDR3 coding DNA: TGCGCCAGCAGCTTGGGCCGTGGGGGTAGCGGGGGAGGAGAGCAGTTCTTC. This sequence encodes CASSLGRGGSGGGEQFF.

The J gene is TRBJ2-5, the V gene TRBV15, with D possibly matching TRBD2 (6 bases). The germline V gene encodes CDR1 LNHNV and CDR2 YYDKDF (reference sequence). V lost 4 bases to trimming and J lost 4 bases, with 13 bases between them. This CDR3 is built from 14 residues. CDR3 nucleotides: TGTGCCACCAGCAAGGAGGGGCCAGGAGAGACCCAGTACTTC. Protein sequence: CATSKEGPGETQYF. Full variable domain (missing parts from reference TRBV15 and TRBJ2-5): DAMVIQNPRYQVTQFGKPVTLSCSQTLNHNVMYWYQQKSSQAPKLLFHYYDKDFNNEADTPDNFQSRRPNTSFCFLDIRSPGLGDTAMYLCATSKEGPGETQYFGPGTRLLVL.

The CDR3 is CASSPSGRGEQYF. CDR3 nucleotide sequence: TGTGCCAGTAGTCCTTCCGGCCGGGGAGAGCAGTACTTC. The rearrangement joins TRBV19 to TRBJ2-7; D is perhaps TRBD2 (5 bases). Trimming cost V 5 bases and J 7 bases, with 15 bases left between them. The CDR3 contains 13 residues. CDR1 is LNHDA and CDR2 is SQIVND in the germline V gene (reference sequence).

The chain carries TRBV30 and TRBJ2-1; 9 bases line up with TRBD2. The germline CDR1 and CDR2 sequences are GTSNPN and SVGIG (reference sequence). V lost 0 bases and J lost 10; bases outside the gene matches: 10. CDR3 length: 15 amino acids. The DNA for the CDR3 is TGTGCCTGGAGTGTAGTTGGCGGGGGGGGCCTAGAGCAGTTCTTC. It is translated as CAWSVVGGGGLEQFF.

The CDR3: CASIKEGGGTEAFF. CDR3 bases: TGTGCCAGCATCAAGGAAGGGGGCGGCACTGAAGCTTTCTTT. The chain carries TRBV6-5 and TRBJ1-1; 7 bases map to TRBD1. Germline trimming cut 7 bases from V and 4 bases from J; bases unmatched to any gene: 9. The CDR3 has 14 amino acids. The germline gives CDR1 MNHEY, CDR2 SVGAGI.

V is TRBV7-6 and J is TRBJ1-4; no clear D gene. CDR1 is SGHVS and CDR2 is FNYEAQ in the germline V gene. This CDR3 is 12 amino acids long. V gave up 0 bases and J gave up 10 bases, with 6 bases separating them. CDR3 in amino acids: CASSLAGGKLFF. CDR3 in DNA: TGTGCCAGCAGCTTAGCTGGAGGAAAACTGTTTTTT.

A single count supports this clone. The chain links TRBV19 to TRBJ1-1; 7 nucleotides match TRBD1. The germline V gene has CDR1 LNHDA and CDR2 SQIVND (reference sequence). Unmatched junction bases numbered 5, after V lost 6 bases and J lost 1 base. CDR3 length: 14 amino acids. CDR3 amino acids: CASSPQGGNTEAFF. In DNA form, the CDR3 reads TGTGCCAGTAGCCCCCAGGGGGGGAACACTGAAGCTTTCTTT.

This clone showed up just a few times. V gene TRBV5-1 combines with J gene TRBJ2-1, with D possibly being TRBD2 (6 bases). V lost 3 bases to trimming and J lost 1 base, with 11 bases between them. The CDR3 has 15 amino acids. Germline V gene data show CDR1 as SGHRS and CDR2 as YFSETQ. CDR3 nucleotides: TGCGCCAGCAGCTCCGCCGGACTATCCTACAATGAGCAGTTCTTC. It is translated as CASSSAGLSYNEQFF. Complete variable domain (other parts from reference TRBV5-1 and TRBJ2-1): KAGVTQTPRYLIKTRGQQVTLSCSPISGHRSVSWYQQTPGQGLQFLFEYFSETQRNKGNFPGRFSGRQFSNSRSEMNVSTLELGDSALYLCASSSAGLSYNEQFFGPGTRLTVL.

The chain links TRBV6-1 to TRBJ1-2; D remains ambiguous. Trimming stripped 7 bases from V and 0 bases from J, with 9 bases between. Germline CDR1 is MNHNS and CDR2 is SASEGT. The CDR3 runs 13 residues. Here the CDR3 DNA reads TGTGCCAGCACCCCTCCCCCTAACTATGGCTACACCTTC. It codes for CASTPPPNYGYTF.

The chain is built from TRBV27 and TRBJ1-2; 9 bases map to TRBD1. The junction had 3 bases not matched to a gene; V was cut back by 2 bases and J by 2 bases. There are 15 residues in the CDR3. In germline, CDR1 is MNHEY, CDR2 SMNVEV (reference sequence). The CDR3 region has the DNA TGTGCCAGCAGTTTAAGAGGGACAGGGAACTATGGCTACACCTTC. It translates to CASSLRGTGNYGYTF.

J is TRBJ1-5 and V is TRBV7-9; no firm D call. This CDR3 comprises 14 residues. V dropped 2 bases and J dropped 1 base, with 6 bases sitting between them. Germline values: CDR1 SEHNR, CDR2 FQNEAQ (reference sequence). The CDR3 DNA sequence: TGTGCCAGCAGCTTACGCGGGAGCAATCAGCCCCAGCATTTT. Its translation: CASSLRGSNQPQHF.

This chain links TRBV4-1 with TRBJ2-7, with D unresolved. Trimming pared 0 bases from V and 9 bases from J, leaving 9 bases between. Per the germline V gene, CDR1 is MGHRA and CDR2 is YSYEKL. The CDR3 consists of 12 residues. CDR3 coding DNA: TGCGCCAGCAGCCAAGATACGAGTCGGCAGTACTTC. It is translated as CASSQDTSRQYF.

This clone was counted a few times. The CDR3: CASSWRGRRPGELFF. CDR3 in DNA: TGTGCCAGCAGCTGGCGGGGGAGAAGGCCCGGGGAGCTGTTTTTT. The J gene is TRBJ2-2, the V gene TRBV5-6, with 7 bases aligning to TRBD2. CDR1 is SGHDT and CDR2 is YYEEEE in the germline V gene. J gave up 6 bases and V 3 bases, and 8 bases lay outside the gene matches. CDR3 length: 15 residues. The full variable domain, completed using reference TRBV5-6 and TRBJ2-2, is DAGVTQSPTHLIKTRGQQVTLRCSPKSGHDTVSWYQQALGQGPQFIFQYYEEEERQRGNFPDRFSGHQFPNYSSELNVNALLLGDSALYLCASSWRGRRPGELFFGEGSRLTVL.

This clone was seen only a few times. The chain carries TRBV7-9 and TRBJ1-6; possible D gene TRBD1, 6 bases. Looked up from germline, CDR1 is SEHNR and CDR2 is FQNEAQ (reference sequence). This CDR3 contains 16 residues. Trimming shortened V by 5 bases and J by 7 bases, and 18 bases separated the two germline ends. The CDR3 region has the DNA TGTGCCAGCAGCCCCCGAGGGGGACAAACAAATTCACCCCTCCACTTT. Its protein product is CASSPRGGQTNSPLHF.

The J gene is TRBJ1-6, the V gene TRBV19; D unclear. The V gene lost 4 bases and the J gene lost 0 bases, with 16 bases spanning the gap. The CDR3 is 18 amino acids. CDR1 and CDR2 (germline): LNHDA, SQIVND (reference sequence). The CDR3 here is CASSTLDGLGSYNSPLHF. CDR3 nucleotide sequence: TGTGCCAGTAGTACCCTCGACGGACTAGGCTCCTATAATTCACCCCTCCACTTT.

The chain uses TRBV13 and TRBJ1-5; 7 nucleotides align to TRBD1. V shed 4 bases, J shed 3 bases, and the junction held 3 bases outside the gene matches. In germline, CDR1 is PRHDT, CDR2 FYEKMQ (reference sequence). The CDR3 totals 14 residues. This chain's CDR3 is CASSYRGNNQPQHF. DNA for the CDR3: TGTGCCAGCAGCTACAGGGGTAACAATCAGCCCCAGCATTTT.

The chain has TRBV11-2 and TRBJ1-1; D is uncertain. The CDR3 runs to 15 residues. Trimming cost V 2 bases and J 4 bases, with 14 bases left between them. Germline CDR1 reads SGHAT; CDR2 reads FQNNGV. The chain's CDR3 is CASSLFGRHSTEAFF. The CDR3 DNA follows: TGTGCCAGCAGCTTATTCGGCAGGCACAGCACTGAAGCTTTCTTT.

The chain links TRBV5-8 to TRBJ2-6; D unresolved. Germline CDR1 is SGHTS and CDR2 is YDEGEE. Trimming took off 0 bases at V and 0 bases at J, with 10 bases between the two ends. This CDR3 has 17 amino acids. The CDR3, as DNA: TGTGCCAGCAGCTTGGTCGTCGGTAGCTCTGGGGCCAACGTCCTGACTTTC. This translates into CASSLVVGSSGANVLTF.

This chain uses TRBV6-6 with TRBJ2-7; TRBD1 aligns across 8 bases. The CDR3 loop spans 14 amino acids. Germline V gives CDR1 MNHNY, CDR2 SVGAGI (reference sequence). V shed 5 bases and J 3 bases; nucleotides not matched to a gene: 6. DNA for the CDR3: TGTGCCAGCAGTCAAGGACAGGGCAACTACGAGCAGTACTTC. Protein product: CASSQGQGNYEQYF.

The chain carries TRBV7-2 and TRBJ2-1, with TRBD2 matching over 10 bases. V dropped 4 bases and J dropped 4; count of bases not matched to a gene: 13. Germline V CDR1 and CDR2: SGHTA, FQGNSA. The CDR3 spans 18 residues. The CDR3 DNA follows: TGTGCCAGCAGCTCGAACGCTCGCAGCGGGGGGGCTTACAATGAGCAGTTCTTC. Translated, it gives CASSSNARSGGAYNEQFF.

The count of this clone is one. The V call is TRBV5-6, the J call TRBJ1-4; D perhaps matches TRBD1 (5 bases). CDR1 is SGHDT, CDR2 YYEEEE, per germline. V was trimmed by 4 bases and J by 0 bases, leaving 19 bases between them. CDR3 size: 18 residues. The DNA of the CDR3 is TGTGCCAGCAGCCGTTTGGGGCCGGGAGGGGCAACTAATGAAAAACTGTTTTTT. Translating it yields CASSRLGPGGATNEKLFF.

This clone was seen just once. The chain employs TRBV2 and TRBJ1-1; D not resolved. Germline V lookup: CDR1 SNHLY, CDR2 FYNNEI. The CDR3 extends over 14 amino acids. V was trimmed by 1 base and J by 4 bases, leaving 10 bases between them. The chain's CDR3 is CASSEDGRGTEAFF. The CDR3 DNA sequence: TGTGCCAGCAGTGAAGATGGGCGGGGCACTGAAGCTTTCTTT. Variable domain in full (rest from reference TRBV2 and TRBJ1-1): EPEVTQTPSHQVTQMGQEVILRCVPISNHLYFYWYRQILGQKVEFLVSFYNNEISEKSEIFDDQFSVERPDGSNFTLKIRSTKLEDSAMYFCASSEDGRGTEAFFGQGTRLTVV.